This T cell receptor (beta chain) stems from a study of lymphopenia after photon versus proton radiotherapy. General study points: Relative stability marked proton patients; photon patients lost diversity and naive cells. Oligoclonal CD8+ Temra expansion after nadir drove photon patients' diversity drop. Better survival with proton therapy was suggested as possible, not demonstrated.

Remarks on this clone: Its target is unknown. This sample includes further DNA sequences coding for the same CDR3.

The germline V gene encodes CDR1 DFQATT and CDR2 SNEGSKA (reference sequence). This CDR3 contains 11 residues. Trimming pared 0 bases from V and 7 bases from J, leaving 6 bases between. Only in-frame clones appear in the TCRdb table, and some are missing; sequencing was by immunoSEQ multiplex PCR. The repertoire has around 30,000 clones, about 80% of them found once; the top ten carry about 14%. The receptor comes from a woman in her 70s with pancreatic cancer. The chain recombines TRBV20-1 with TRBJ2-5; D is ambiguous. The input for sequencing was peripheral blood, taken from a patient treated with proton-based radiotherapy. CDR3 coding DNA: TGCAGTGCTAGAGATCCCCCGACCCAGTACTTC. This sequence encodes CSARDPPTQYF.